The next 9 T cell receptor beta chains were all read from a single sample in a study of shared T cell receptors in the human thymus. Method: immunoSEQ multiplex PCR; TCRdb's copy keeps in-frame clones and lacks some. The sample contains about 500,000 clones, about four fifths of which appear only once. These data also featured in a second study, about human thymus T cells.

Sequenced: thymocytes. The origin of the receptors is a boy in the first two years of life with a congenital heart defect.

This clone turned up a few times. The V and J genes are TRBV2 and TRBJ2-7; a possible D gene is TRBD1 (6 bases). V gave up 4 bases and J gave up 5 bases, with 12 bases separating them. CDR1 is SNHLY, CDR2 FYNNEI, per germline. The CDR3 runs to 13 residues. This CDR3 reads CASSGGRDNEQYF. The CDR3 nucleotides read TGTGCCAGCAGTGGGGGCCGGGACAACGAGCAGTACTTC.

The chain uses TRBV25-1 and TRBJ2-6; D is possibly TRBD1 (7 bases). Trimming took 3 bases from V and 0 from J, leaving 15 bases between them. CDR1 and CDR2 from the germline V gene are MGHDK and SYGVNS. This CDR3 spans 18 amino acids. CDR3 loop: CASSDQGGRSSGANVLTF. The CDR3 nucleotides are TGTGCCAGCAGTGATCAGGGGGGACGGAGCTCTGGGGCCAACGTCCTGACTTTC.

CDR3 in DNA: TGTGCCAGCAGTCTACTAATGTCGGCAGCCCCATGCGAGCAGTACTTC. This sequence encodes CASSLLMSAAPCEQYF. The chain links TRBV28 to TRBJ2-7, with no clear D. The V gene lost 5 bases and the J gene lost 6 bases, with 23 bases spanning the gap. The germline V gene encodes CDR1 MDHEN and CDR2 SYDVKM. This CDR3 has 16 residues.

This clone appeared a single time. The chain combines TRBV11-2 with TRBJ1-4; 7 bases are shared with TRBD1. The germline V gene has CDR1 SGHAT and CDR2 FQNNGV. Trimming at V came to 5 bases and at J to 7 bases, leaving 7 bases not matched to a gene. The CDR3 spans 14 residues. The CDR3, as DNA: TGTGCCAGCAGCGCCGACAGGGTGGGTGAAAAACTGTTTTTT. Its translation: CASSADRVGEKLFF.

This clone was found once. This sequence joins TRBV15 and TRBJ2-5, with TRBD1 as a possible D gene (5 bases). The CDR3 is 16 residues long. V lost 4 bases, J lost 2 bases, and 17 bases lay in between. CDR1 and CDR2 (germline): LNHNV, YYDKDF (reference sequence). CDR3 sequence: CATSIITGAEQETQYF. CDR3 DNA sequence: TGTGCCACCAGCATTATCACAGGCGCCGAACAAGAGACCCAGTACTTC.

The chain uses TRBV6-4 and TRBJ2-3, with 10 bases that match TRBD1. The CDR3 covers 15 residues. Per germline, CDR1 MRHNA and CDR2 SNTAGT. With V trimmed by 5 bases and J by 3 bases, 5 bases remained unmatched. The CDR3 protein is CASSSGQGETDTQYF. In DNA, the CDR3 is TGTGCCAGCAGTTCCGGACAGGGGGAGACAGATACGCAGTATTTT.

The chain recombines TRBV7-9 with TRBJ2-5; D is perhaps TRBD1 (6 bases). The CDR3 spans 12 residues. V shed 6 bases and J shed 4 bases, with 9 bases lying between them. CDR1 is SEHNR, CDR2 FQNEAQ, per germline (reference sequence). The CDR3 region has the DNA TGTGCCAGCAGTTACAGGGTAGAGACCCAGTACTTC. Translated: CASSYRVETQYF. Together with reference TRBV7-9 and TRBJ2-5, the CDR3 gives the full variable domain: DTGVSQNPRHKITKRGQNVTFRCDPISEHNRLYWYRQTLGQGPEFLTYFQNEAQLEKSRLLSDRFSAERPKGSFSTLEIQRTEQGDSAMYLCASSYRVETQYFGPGTRLLVL.

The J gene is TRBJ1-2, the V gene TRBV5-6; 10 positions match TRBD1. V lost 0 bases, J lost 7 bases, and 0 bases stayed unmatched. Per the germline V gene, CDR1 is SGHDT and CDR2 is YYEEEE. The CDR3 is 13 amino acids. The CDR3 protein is CASSLGDRGGYTF. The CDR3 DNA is TGTGCCAGCAGCTTGGGGGACAGGGGTGGCTACACCTTC.

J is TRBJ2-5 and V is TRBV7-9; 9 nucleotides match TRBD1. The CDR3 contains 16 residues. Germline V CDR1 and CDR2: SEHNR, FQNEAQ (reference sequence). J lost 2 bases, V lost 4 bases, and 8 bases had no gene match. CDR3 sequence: CASSSWTGALQETQYF. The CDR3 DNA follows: TGTGCCAGCAGCTCCTGGACAGGGGCCCTACAAGAGACCCAGTACTTC.